The next 28 T cell receptor beta chains were all read from a single sample in a study of blood T cell repertoires in COVID-19. Only in-frame clones appear in the TCRdb table, and some are missing; sequencing was by immunoSEQ multiplex PCR. The repertoire holds about 270,000 clones, with 86% as singletons. Specimen: peripheral blood. The receptors were sampled from a man in his forties or fifties who had recovered from COVID-19.

The chain recombines TRBV7-3 with TRBJ2-2, with a weak D call TRBD1 (5 bases). The germline V gene encodes CDR1 SGHTA and CDR2 FQGTGA. The CDR3 is 16 residues long. Trimming took 5 bases from V and 6 from J, leaving 19 bases between them. The CDR3 sequence is CASSPAGHQAAGELFF. The CDR3 coding sequence is TGTGCCAGCAGCCCCGCAGGACACCAAGCAGCCGGGGAGCTGTTTTTT.

This clone showed up just a few times. The chain couples TRBV30 to TRBJ1-1; no reliable D call. The CDR3 length is 9 residues. V was pared by 8 bases and J by 6 bases, with 7 bases between. Germline V gives CDR1 GTSNPN, CDR2 SVGIG (reference sequence). The CDR3 nucleotides read TGTGCCCGAGGGCCTGAAGCTTTCTTT. It yields the protein CARGPEAFF.

The V call is TRBV7-2, the J call TRBJ2-2, with 9 bases matching TRBD2. Germline V CDR1 and CDR2: SGHTA, FQGNSA. V lost 5 bases and J lost 6; bases outside the gene matches: 4. The CDR3 loop spans 14 amino acids. In DNA, the CDR3 is TGTGCCAGCAGCCAAGGCGGGGGGGCCGGGGAGCTGTTTTTT. Its protein product is CASSQGGGAGELFF.

The chain uses TRBV19 and TRBJ1-1; TRBD1 is a possible D gene (5 bases). V shed 5 bases and J shed 5 bases, with 24 bases lying between them. The V gene's germline CDR1 is LNHDA and CDR2 SQIVND (reference sequence). This CDR3 has 17 residues. The CDR3 loop reads CASSPPRRGFRETEAFF. CDR3 nucleotide sequence: TGTGCCAGTAGTCCGCCGCGGCGGGGATTCAGGGAGACTGAAGCTTTCTTT.

J is TRBJ2-2 and V is TRBV19; D uncertain. CDR1 and CDR2 from the germline V gene are LNHDA and SQIVND (reference sequence). The V gene lost 7 bases and the J gene lost 0 bases, with 12 bases spanning the gap. This CDR3 is built from 15 residues. This CDR3 reads CASNKAQANTGELFF. The CDR3 DNA sequence: TGTGCCAGTAACAAAGCCCAGGCGAACACCGGGGAGCTGTTTTTT.

In regard to this clone: This same CDR3 is encoded by further DNA sequences in the sample. The genes are TRBV5-1 and TRBJ2-3; D is ambiguous. Per the germline V gene, CDR1 is SGHRS and CDR2 is YFSETQ. The CDR3 runs 13 residues. Deletions cut 2 bases from V and 1 base from J, with 5 bases between. The CDR3: CASSFSGTDTQYF. As DNA, the CDR3 is TGCGCCAGCAGCTTTTCGGGCACAGATACGCAGTATTTT.

This clone was seen a handful of times. The chain carries TRBV5-4 and TRBJ1-1, with D possibly matching TRBD1 (6 bases). Trimming left V 6 bases short and J 4 bases short, with 19 bases between. CDR3 size: 15 residues. Germline V gives CDR1 SGHNT, CDR2 YYREEE (reference sequence). CDR3 DNA sequence: TGTGCCAGCACCAGACCCGGGCAGGGGAGCACTGAAGCTTTCTTT. Translation gives CASTRPGQGSTEAFF. The variable domain in full, with the rest retrieved from reference TRBV5-4 and TRBJ1-1, is ETGVTQSPTHLIKTRGQQVTLRCSSQSGHNTVSWYQQALGQGPQFIFQYYREEENGRGNFPPRFSGLQFPNYSSELNVNALELDDSALYLCASTRPGQGSTEAFFGQGTRLTVV.

The chain has TRBV12-3 or TRBV12-4 and TRBJ1-1; the D is unclear. V was shortened by 3 bases and J by 1 base, with 6 bases between the two germline ends. The CDR3 has 13 amino acids. This CDR3 is CASSFNWNTEAFF. CDR3 coding DNA: TGTGCCAGCAGTTTCAACTGGAACACTGAAGCTTTCTTT.

This chain uses TRBV18 with TRBJ2-1; 9 bases are a match to TRBD2. The CDR3 sequence is 14 residues long. The germline gives CDR1 KGHSH, CDR2 LQKENI. V dropped 3 bases and J dropped 4; count of bases not matched to a gene: 1. This CDR3 reads CASSPLAGYNEQFF. Written as DNA, the CDR3 is TGTGCCAGCTCACCCCTAGCGGGGTACAATGAGCAGTTCTTC.

The chain links TRBV27 to TRBJ2-7; 9 positions agree with TRBD2. V dropped 5 bases and J dropped 5; count of bases not matched to a gene: 16. This CDR3 spans 17 amino acids. Germline V CDR1 and CDR2: MNHEY, SMNVEV (reference sequence). The CDR3: CASSNWRASGTHHEQYF. In DNA form, the CDR3 reads TGTGCCAGCAGTAACTGGAGGGCTAGCGGGACCCACCACGAGCAGTACTTC.

This clone was seen just once. The gene calls are TRBV2 and TRBJ2-1; the D gene is possibly TRBD2 (6 bases). With 10 bases removed from V and 6 bases from J, the gap between germline ends came to 25 bases. This CDR3 contains 16 residues. From germline, CDR1 is SNHLY and CDR2 FYNNEI. CDR3 sequence: CATPRSRLGVGNEQFF. In DNA form, the CDR3 reads TGTGCCACCCCCCGATCTAGACTAGGAGTTGGCAATGAGCAGTTCTTC. Using reference TRBV2 and TRBJ2-1 for the parts outside the CDR3, the full variable domain is EPEVTQTPSHQVTQMGQEVILRCVPISNHLYFYWYRQILGQKVEFLVSFYNNEISEKSEIFDDQFSVERPDGSNFTLKIRSTKLEDSAMYFCATPRSRLGVGNEQFFGPGTRLTVL.

The chain links TRBV3-1 (or the pseudogene TRBV3-2) to TRBJ2-3; 9 bases are shared with TRBD2. Germline V CDR1 and CDR2: LGHDT, YNNKEL (reference sequence). The CDR3 runs to 18 residues. After removal of 1 base from V and 2 bases from J, the junction contained 10 bases not matched to a gene. DNA for the CDR3: TGTGCCAGCAGCCAAGGGGTGGCTAGCGGGGAGCTCACAGATACGCAGTATTTT. Translating gives CASSQGVASGELTDTQYF.

This chain connects TRBV18 to TRBJ2-3, with a possible D match to TRBD2 (5 bases). The CDR3 is made up of 16 amino acids. The germline V gene has CDR1 KGHSH and CDR2 LQKENI. Trimming left V 3 bases short and J 0 bases short, with 13 bases between. Written as DNA, the CDR3 is TGTGCCAGCTCACCCTTCGGGAACCCTAGCACAGATACGCAGTATTTT. Amino acids: CASSPFGNPSTDTQYF.

The chain joins TRBV5-6 to TRBJ2-1, with 7 positions matching TRBD2. This CDR3 contains 17 residues. The ends lost 3 bases at V and 8 bases at J; junction bases unmatched: 17. Germline V gives CDR1 SGHDT, CDR2 YYEEEE. CDR3 region: CASSYSLDAGDRDEQFF. The CDR3 DNA reads TGTGCCAGCAGCTACTCCCTTGACGCGGGAGATAGGGATGAGCAGTTCTTC.

The rearrangement uses TRBV6-5 and TRBJ1-3; unclear D gene. The CDR3 length is 14 residues. The germline V and J ends were trimmed by 5 bases and 0 bases, with 8 bases remaining between them. Germline CDR1 reads MNHEY; CDR2 reads SVGAGI. CDR3 sequence reads: CASSLSNSGNTIYF. CDR3 DNA: TGTGCCAGCAGTCTCTCTAACTCTGGAAACACCATATATTTT.

This clone appeared once. The genes are TRBV7-9 and TRBJ2-3, with TRBD2 matching over 11 bases. V trimming: 6 bases; J trimming: 3 bases; junction bases outside the gene matches: 8. This CDR3 has 16 residues. CDR1 is SEHNR and CDR2 is FQNEAQ in the germline V gene (reference sequence). CDR3 DNA sequence: TGTGCCAGCAGTCTTAGCGGGAGGGCCCCTACAGATACGCAGTATTTT. Its translation is CASSLSGRAPTDTQYF.

This chain links TRBV2 with TRBJ2-5, with 7 bases fitting TRBD2. CDR1 is SNHLY and CDR2 is FYNNEI in the germline V gene. This CDR3 contains 14 residues. V lost 5 bases to trimming and J lost 1 base; unmatched junction nucleotides: 4. The CDR3 DNA sequence: TGTGCCAGCAGTTTAGCGGGCTTCCAAGAGACCCAGTACTTC. Translation: CASSLAGFQETQYF.

The chain links TRBV18 to TRBJ2-1; 7 nucleotides agree with TRBD2. There are 15 residues in the CDR3. CDR1 and CDR2 from the germline V gene are KGHSH and LQKENI. The trim removed 3 bases at V and 8 bases at J, leaving 10 bases unmatched. This CDR3 is CASSPLGGRDDEQFF. The CDR3 DNA follows: TGTGCCAGCTCACCTCTCGGGGGGAGGGATGATGAGCAGTTCTTC. Filled out from reference TRBV18 and TRBJ2-1, the complete variable domain reads NAGVMQNPRHLVRRRGQEARLRCSPMKGHSHVYWYRQLPEEGLKFMVYLQKENIIDESGMPKERFSAEFPKEGPSILRIQQVVRGDSAAYFCASSPLGGRDDEQFFGPGTRLTVL.

The table lists this clone with a count of one. The rearrangement joins TRBV10-3 to TRBJ2-1; TRBD2 aligns across 10 bases. This CDR3 has 17 amino acids. Germline CDR1 is ENHRY and CDR2 is SYGVKD. In DNA form, the CDR3 reads TGTGCGAACGGAGAGGGGGCTAGCGGGAGTCCCTACAATGAGCAGTTCTTC. This translates into CANGEGASGSPYNEQFF.

This chain uses TRBV9 with TRBJ2-2; a possible D gene is TRBD1 (5 bases). The CDR3 runs to 16 residues. V lost 2 bases to trimming and J lost 4 bases, with 15 bases between them. The germline gives CDR1 SGDLS, CDR2 YYNGEE. The CDR3 loop reads CASSVQRQNPTGELFF. Here the CDR3 DNA reads TGTGCCAGCAGCGTTCAAAGACAGAATCCCACCGGGGAGCTGTTTTTT. Combining the CDR3 with reference TRBV9 and TRBJ2-2 gives the whole variable domain DSGVTQTPKHLITATGQRVTLRCSPRSGDLSVYWYQQSLDQGLQFLIQYYNGEERAKGNILERFSAQQFPDLHSELNLSSLELGDSALYFCASSVQRQNPTGELFFGEGSRLTVL.

The chain uses TRBV12-3 or TRBV12-4 and TRBJ1-1; 8 positions agree with TRBD1. The J segment lost 4 bases and the V segment lost 5 bases, leaving 3 bases of the junction unmatched. This CDR3 is 13 amino acids long. The CDR3 is CASSQGAPTEAFF. The DNA of the CDR3 is TGTGCCAGCAGTCAGGGGGCCCCCACTGAAGCTTTCTTT.

The genes are TRBV7-8 and TRBJ1-2; D uncertain. CDR3 length equals 14 residues. The germline CDR1 and CDR2 sequences are SGHVS and FQNEAQ. Trimming pared 4 bases from V and 2 bases from J, leaving 11 bases between. The CDR3 nucleotides are TGTGCCAGCAGCTATAATCGGGTGAACTATGGCTACACCTTC. Translation: CASSYNRVNYGYTF.

The chain is built from TRBV5-1 and TRBJ2-1; a possible D gene is TRBD2 (6 bases). CDR1 is SGHRS, CDR2 YFSETQ, per germline. Deletions cut 3 bases from V and 9 bases from J, with 10 bases between. This CDR3 spans 12 amino acids. CDR3 coding DNA: TGCGCCAGCAGCTCCGGACTATCTGAGCAGTTCTTC. Its protein product is CASSSGLSEQFF.

The chain couples TRBV11-2 to TRBJ2-7, with TRBD2 as a possible D gene (5 bases). Germline V CDR1 and CDR2: SGHAT, FQNNGV. The CDR3 runs 13 residues. V shed 5 bases and J shed 7 bases, with 15 bases lying between them. CDR3 in amino acids: CASSPQGPGEQYF. The CDR3 bases are TGTGCCAGCAGCCCCCAAGGGCCGGGAGAGCAGTACTTC.

The V and J genes are TRBV6-2 or TRBV6-3 and TRBJ1-1; D uncertain. The V gene lost 0 bases and the J gene lost 4 bases, with 9 bases spanning the gap. Germline-derived CDR1 and CDR2 are MNHEY and SVGEGT. This CDR3 contains 14 residues. CDR3 coding DNA: TGTGCCAGCAGTTACTCGAGCGGGTTCACTGAAGCTTTCTTT. As protein: CASSYSSGFTEAFF.

This clone was picked up one time. The rearrangement links TRBV27 to TRBJ2-7, with D perhaps TRBD2 (5 bases). Between the trimmed V and J ends, which lost 0 bases and 6 bases, there was a span of 15 bases. The CDR3 extends over 15 amino acids. Germline V CDR1 and CDR2: MNHEY, SMNVEV (reference sequence). The CDR3 sequence: CASSLSPVGSGEQYF. CDR3 bases: TGTGCCAGCAGTTTATCCCCCGTAGGGAGTGGCGAGCAGTACTTC.

The chain couples TRBV5-4 to TRBJ2-7; D is unclear. V dropped 4 bases and J dropped 2 bases, with 7 bases sitting between them. The CDR3 is made up of 12 amino acids. Germline CDR1 and CDR2: SGHNT and YYREEE (reference sequence). The CDR3, as DNA: TGTGCCAGCAGCCTGAGCGCCTACGAGCAGTACTTC. As protein: CASSLSAYEQYF.

The V call is TRBV18, the J call TRBJ2-3; a weak D match, TRBD1 (5 bases). The germline V gene encodes CDR1 KGHSH and CDR2 LQKENI. The CDR3 is made up of 15 amino acids. Trimming took off 2 bases at V and 4 bases at J, with 13 bases between the two ends. The CDR3 coding sequence is TGTGCCAGCTCACCATTAGGGGTAAGGGCAGATACGCAGTATTTT. Protein product: CASSPLGVRADTQYF.